This T cell receptor (beta chain) was obtained from a study of T cells in Graves' hyperthyroidism and ophthalmopathy. There were TCR beta CDR3 regions amplified from RNA transcripts. The HTBI set primed first-round TCR CDR3 RT-PCR. TCRdb passed the multiplex PCR reads through MiXCR, listing each CDR3 protein once. The profile covers 500,000 to 650,000 distinct CDR3 sequences, with approximately 49% appearing a single time and about two fifths taken by the ten largest. Lactation, pregnancy, other autoimmune disease or uncontrolled infection excluded patients. Germline V gives CDR1 DFQATT, CDR2 SNEGSKA (reference sequence). CDR3 length equals 13 residues. The V and J ends lost 0 bases and 7 bases respectively, with 12 bases between them. Details on this clonotype: What it binds is unknown.

The study, taken as a whole, reports: The model predicted ophthalmopathy a median about 6.6 months before onset. Most thyroid clonotypes expanded above 0.001 were also detected in blood.

The TCR was taken from an adult woman with Graves' disease, either hyperthyroidism or ophthalmopathy (not recorded which). The chain combines TRBV20-1 with TRBJ1-2, with D hard to call. Material: peripheral blood or thyroid tissue (not recorded which). The CDR3 loop reads CSARENTRSGYTF. CDR3 sequence (DNA): TGCAGTGCTAGAGAAAACACCCGAAGTGGCTACACCTTC.